A selection of T cell receptor beta chains follows, all from one sample in a study of blood T cells in healthy people across ages. TCRdb used MiXCR to reprocess the 5' RACE reads, holding one entry per CDR3 protein. The sample gives roughly 790,000 distinct CDR3 sequences, more than 40% of which show up once; around 20% is in the top ten. Sequenced sample: blood. Source of these receptors: a woman aged 55-69 years in good health. CDR3s include the opening cysteine and the closing phenylalanine or tryptophan. D genes are given only for firm matches. Clone size appears in some rows only: once, few, many, or a class for an expanded clone.

TGTGCCAGCAGTCCCGAGGGGAGCGGGAGGTACGGGCAGTACTTC,CASSPEGSGRYGQYF,-,TRBD2,TRBV6-2/TRBV6-3,TRBJ2-7
TGCGCCAGCAGCTTATCGAGCGGGAGCCATGAGCAGTTCTTC,CASSLSSGSHEQFF,few,TRBD2,TRBV5-1,TRBJ2-1
TGTGCCAGCAGCACGGGACAGGGGGCGCGCACAGATACGCAGTATTTT,CASSTGQGARTDTQYF,-,TRBD1,TRBV11-3,TRBJ2-3
TGTGCCAGCAGTCCCGATAGCTCCTATAATTCACCCCTCCACTTT,CASSPDSSYNSPLHF,-,-,TRBV12-3/TRBV12-4,TRBJ1-6
TGCGCCAGCAGCCAAGATGGCGGAAGCACAGATACGCGGTATTTT,CASSQDGGSTDTRYF,-,-,TRBV7-2,TRBJ2-3
TGTGCCAGCAGTTTATCGGACTTCTCCTACGAGCAGTACTTC,CASSLSDFSYEQYF,few,-,TRBV28,TRBJ2-7
TGTGCCAGCAGCTCCGGGACTAGCGGAAGGAGCACAGATACGCAGTATTTT,CASSSGTSGRSTDTQYF,-,TRBD2,TRBV5-6,TRBJ2-3
TGTGCCAGCTCACCACCGGGGGCTAATGAAAAACTGTTTTTT,CASSPPGANEKLFF,few,-,TRBV18,TRBJ1-4
TGTGCCAGCAAGGTACCGAGCTCCTACGAGCAGTACTTC,CASKVPSSYEQYF,-,-,TRBV25-1,TRBJ2-7
TGCGCCAGCAGCTTGGCCCCGCAAACCAATGAGCAGTTCTTC,CASSLAPQTNEQFF,-,-,TRBV5-1,TRBJ2-1
TGCGCCAGCGGAAGACAGGGAAGCACAGATACGCAGTATTTT,CASGRQGSTDTQYF,few,TRBD1,TRBV5-1,TRBJ2-3
TGTGCCAACAGCGCCAGCACAGATACGCAGTATTTT,CANSASTDTQYF,once,-,TRBV6-5,TRBJ2-3
TGCAGTGCTAGAGCCAGCGGGAGGGCCTTGACCAAAAACATTCAGTACTTC,CSARASGRALTKNIQYF,-,TRBD2,TRBV20-1,TRBJ2-4
TGTGCCAGCAGTTACTCGGCAAGGAGTACCTACGAGCAGTACTTC,CASSYSARSTYEQYF,-,-,TRBV6-5,TRBJ2-7
TGTGCCAGCAGCAAAGCGCTTTCGCAGTTCTTC,CASSKALSQFF,few,-,TRBV21-1,TRBJ2-1
TGTGCCAGCAGTGAAGGCTGGAGCTCCTACGAGCAGTACTTC,CASSEGWSSYEQYF,-,-,TRBV6-1,TRBJ2-7
TGTGCCAGCAGCCAAGGTAGGCACAGCAGCGAGCAGTACTTC,CASSQGRHSSEQYF,-,-,TRBV3-1,TRBJ2-7
TGTGCCAGCAGCTTCCCGCGCGGGGGCACAGATACGCAGTATTTT,CASSFPRGGTDTQYF,-,-,TRBV7-2,TRBJ2-3
TGTGCCAGCAGCTCCGCAAGGACAGATACGCAGTATTTT,CASSSARTDTQYF,few,-,TRBV11-1,TRBJ2-3
TGTGCCAGCAGTCTAGACTCCTACTACGAGCAGTACTTC,CASSLDSYYEQYF,few,-,TRBV28,TRBJ2-7
TGTGCCAGCAGTGTCGGGGGTAGCGGCTACAATGAGCAGTTCTTC,CASSVGGSGYNEQFF,-,-,TRBV6-4,TRBJ2-1
TGTGCCAGCAGTCCCGTGGACTCCCTTGTGGCTTTCTTT,CASSPVDSLVAFF,-,-,TRBV12-3/TRBV12-4,TRBJ1-1
TGCAGTGCTTGGGATCCCGGGACTAGCGGGGGCACAGATACGCAGTATTTT,CSAWDPGTSGGTDTQYF,few,TRBD2,TRBV20-1,TRBJ2-3
TGTGCCAGCAGCACTAGCGGGCTCACAGATACGCGGTATTTT,CASSTSGLTDTRYF,-,TRBD2,TRBV7-3,TRBJ2-3
TGCAGTGCTAGGCAAACTACAGAGACCCAGTACTTC,CSARQTTETQYF,-,-,TRBV20-1,TRBJ2-5
TGTGCCACCAGTGCTAGAAGCGAAGAGACCCAGTACTTC,CATSARSEETQYF,many,-,TRBV24-1,TRBJ2-5
TGTGCCAGCAGCAACCCCCGGGACAGGGGTTACAATGAGCAGTACTTC,CASSNPRDRGYNEQYF,-,TRBD1,TRBV7-6,TRBJ2-7
TGCAGTGCTGGGACGGCTTATGGCTACACCTTC,CSAGTAYGYTF,few,-,TRBV20-1,TRBJ1-2
TGTGCCAGCAGGGAGACAGGGAACACTGAAGCTTTCTTT,CASRETGNTEAFF,many,-,TRBV7-2,TRBJ1-1
TGCGCCAGCAGCCATTCGCAGATGAACACTGAAGCTTTCTTT,CASSHSQMNTEAFF,-,-,TRBV4-1,TRBJ1-1
TGCAGTGCTAGACGTATACAGAGTTACTATAATGAAAAACTGTTTTTT,CSARRIQSYYNEKLFF,-,-,TRBV20-1,TRBJ1-4
TGTGCCAGCAGCTTAGCGCAAGGTTTTGCCTACGAGCAGTACTTC,CASSLAQGFAYEQYF,-,-,TRBV7-2,TRBJ2-7
TGCAGTGCTGGACCTAGGAGGTCCCCAACTAATGAAAAACTGTTTTTT,CSAGPRRSPTNEKLFF,few,-,TRBV20-1,TRBJ1-4
TGTGCCAGCACGTCTACAACCGGTGGGACTCTGAGCTACGAGCAGTACTTC,CASTSTTGGTLSYEQYF,-,-,TRBV7-9,TRBJ2-7
TGTGCCAGCACCGAAGGAGGGACAGCCGCTTTTCGGTTCTTC,CASTEGGTAAFRFF,-,-,TRBV6-1,TRBJ2-1
TGCAGTGCCCATAGCGGGGGGGAGACCCAGTACTTC,CSAHSGGETQYF,few,TRBD2,TRBV20-1,TRBJ2-5
TGTGCCAGCAGCTTAGCGCTCTTTCGCCTAAATGAGCAGTTCTTC,CASSLALFRLNEQFF,many,-,TRBV7-6,TRBJ2-1
TGTGCCAGCAGACGACTAGCGGGAGGGTCAGATACGCAGTATTTT,CASRRLAGGSDTQYF,many,TRBD2,TRBV27,TRBJ2-3
TGTGCCAGCAGTGAGACTACCATAAACATTCAGTACTTC,CASSETTINIQYF,-,-,TRBV6-2/TRBV6-3,TRBJ2-4
TGCAGTGCTAGAGTTGTTAGCGGGAGGAATGAGCAGTACTTC,CSARVVSGRNEQYF,-,TRBD2,TRBV20-1,TRBJ2-5
TGTGCCAGCAACACCGGGGGAGGGATAGGTGAGCAGTACTTC,CASNTGGGIGEQYF,-,TRBD2,TRBV9,TRBJ2-5
TGTGCCAGCAGCTTAGTTCCAGGGGCGAACACTGAAGCTTTCTTT,CASSLVPGANTEAFF,few,-,TRBV7-9,TRBJ1-1
TGTGCCAGCAGCGTAGCTTCTAGTAGCGATGAGCAGTTCTTC,CASSVASSSDEQFF,-,-,TRBV9,TRBJ2-1
TGTGCCAGCAGCCCAGGACTAGCGGGAACGAGGGAAGAGACCCAGTACTTC,CASSPGLAGTREETQYF,-,TRBD2,TRBV6-2/TRBV6-3,TRBJ2-5
TGCAGTGCTAGAGATAGGGGTTCGACAGATACGCAGTATTTT,CSARDRGSTDTQYF,-,-,TRBV20-1,TRBJ2-3
TGTGCCAGCAGTTCCCTTACAGGGAACCTAATTAATTCACCCCTCCACTTT,CASSSLTGNLINSPLHF,few,-,TRBV28,TRBJ1-6
TGTGCCAGCAGCGCCGGGAGCTCCTACAATGAGCAGTTCTTC,CASSAGSSYNEQFF,many,-,TRBV9,TRBJ2-1
TGTGCCAGCAGCTTAGGGACTAGCCCCCACGAGCAGTACTTC,CASSLGTSPHEQYF,many,TRBD2,TRBV7-2,TRBJ2-7
TGTGCCACCCGACCGGGACTAGCGGCCTCCTACGAGCAGTACTTC,CATRPGLAASYEQYF,-,TRBD2,TRBV27,TRBJ2-7
TGCAGTGCCCCTTCGTCGGGGCAAGAGACCCAGTACTTC,CSAPSSGQETQYF,-,-,TRBV20-1,TRBJ2-5